These T cell receptor beta chains were read from a single sample in a study of T cells after yellow fever vaccination. MiXCR was run by TCRdb on the 5' RACE reads, yielding one entry per CDR3 protein. The sample shows 150,000 or so distinct CDR3 sequences, over 7% of them seen only once. Here the sequenced sample was CD8+ T cells sorted from PBMCs, taken 45 days after the yellow fever booster vaccination. All receptors derive from a man aged 18-30 years who received the YFV17D yellow fever vaccine. Each CDR3 is given with its conserved first and last residue. Fields, in order: clone size, V gene, D gene, J gene, CDR3 protein, CDR3 DNA. D genes are given only for firm matches. Size values are once, few and many counts, or a class for expanded clones, and some rows have none.

clone_size: few
v_call: TRBV13
d_call: TRBD1
j_call: TRBJ2-3
cdr3_aa: CAGSGQLKNTQYF
cdr3_nt: TGTGCCGGCTCGGGACAGTTAAAAAATACGCAGTATTTT

clone_size: few
v_call: TRBV4-1
d_call: NA
j_call: TRBJ2-4
cdr3_aa: CASSQLRLERAKNIQYF
cdr3_nt: TGCGCCAGCAGCCAGCTGCGCTTAGAGAGGGCCAAAAACATTCAGTACTTC

clone_size: NA
v_call: TRBV2
d_call: NA
j_call: TRBJ2-6
cdr3_aa: CASSDGPNWTPGANVLTF
cdr3_nt: TGTGCCAGCAGTGATGGGCCAAACTGGACCCCTGGGGCCAACGTCCTGACTTTC

clone_size: many
v_call: TRBV12-3/TRBV12-4
d_call: TRBD1
j_call: TRBJ1-4
cdr3_aa: CASSKYRGEGLKLFF
cdr3_nt: TGTGCCAGCAGTAAATACAGGGGTGAGGGGCTAAAACTGTTTTTT

clone_size: few
v_call: TRBV7-3
d_call: NA
j_call: TRBJ1-3
cdr3_aa: CASSLSGEVGNTIYF
cdr3_nt: TGTGCCAGCAGCTTATCCGGGGAAGTCGGAAACACCATATATTTT

clone_size: few
v_call: TRBV9
d_call: NA
j_call: TRBJ2-6
cdr3_aa: CASSPLSGANVLTF
cdr3_nt: TGTGCCAGCAGCCCGTTATCTGGGGCCAACGTCCTGACTTTC

clone_size: many
v_call: TRBV7-9
d_call: NA
j_call: TRBJ1-5
cdr3_aa: CASSLEVNQPQHF
cdr3_nt: TGTGCCAGCAGCTTAGAAGTAAATCAGCCCCAGCATTTT

clone_size: few
v_call: TRBV12-3/TRBV12-4
d_call: NA
j_call: TRBJ2-1
cdr3_aa: CASNTPPRAINEQFF
cdr3_nt: TGTGCCAGCAATACCCCCCCCCGGGCAATCAATGAGCAGTTCTTC

clone_size: many
v_call: TRBV4-1
d_call: TRBD2
j_call: TRBJ2-3
cdr3_aa: CASSQVPTLAGAGDTQYF
cdr3_nt: TGCGCCAGCAGCCAAGTTCCGACTCTAGCGGGGGCGGGAGATACGCAGTATTTT

clone_size: NA
v_call: TRBV6-5
d_call: NA
j_call: TRBJ2-2
cdr3_aa: CASSPPGQANTGELFF
cdr3_nt: TGTGCCAGCAGTCCGCCGGGACAAGCGAACACCGGGGAGCTGTTTTTT

clone_size: NA
v_call: TRBV7-2
d_call: NA
j_call: TRBJ1-1
cdr3_aa: CASRSMGGWMHTEAFF
cdr3_nt: TGTGCCAGCAGATCGATGGGAGGGTGGATGCACACTGAAGCTTTCTTT

clone_size: NA
v_call: TRBV2
d_call: NA
j_call: TRBJ2-5
cdr3_aa: CASTDSTGETQYF
cdr3_nt: TGTGCCAGCACGGACAGTACGGGAGAGACCCAGTACTTC

clone_size: few
v_call: TRBV4-1
d_call: NA
j_call: TRBJ2-2
cdr3_aa: CASSQGSGNTGELFF
cdr3_nt: TGCGCCAGCAGCCAAGGTTCAGGGAATACCGGGGAGCTGTTTTTT

clone_size: few
v_call: TRBV6-4
d_call: NA
j_call: TRBJ2-3
cdr3_aa: CATQDSLDGDTQYF
cdr3_nt: TGTGCCACCCAGGACTCCCTCGACGGGGATACGCAGTATTTT

clone_size: NA
v_call: TRBV11-2
d_call: TRBD1
j_call: TRBJ2-7
cdr3_aa: CASSLVVTGYSYEQYF
cdr3_nt: TGTGCCAGCAGCTTAGTCGTGACAGGGTACTCCTACGAGCAGTACTTC

clone_size: few
v_call: TRBV20-1
d_call: TRBD1
j_call: TRBJ2-1
cdr3_aa: CSARGTGWGNEQFF
cdr3_nt: TGCAGTGCTAGAGGGACAGGGTGGGGGAATGAGCAGTTCTTC

clone_size: few
v_call: TRBV6-2/TRBV6-3
d_call: TRBD1
j_call: TRBJ2-1
cdr3_aa: CASSPLVVTGEAHEQFF
cdr3_nt: TGTGCCAGCAGCCCCCTAGTCGTAACAGGGGAAGCGCATGAGCAGTTCTTC

clone_size: many
v_call: TRBV7-9
d_call: TRBD1
j_call: TRBJ2-1
cdr3_aa: CASSPDRGVYNEQFF
cdr3_nt: TGTGCCAGCAGCCCGGACAGGGGGGTTTACAATGAGCAGTTCTTC

clone_size: few
v_call: TRBV7-9
d_call: NA
j_call: TRBJ2-4
cdr3_aa: CASSLEGRIQYF
cdr3_nt: TGTGCCAGCAGCTTAGAAGGGAGAATTCAGTACTTC

clone_size: NA
v_call: TRBV7-9
d_call: NA
j_call: TRBJ2-5
cdr3_aa: CASSRRRAGETQYF
cdr3_nt: TGTGCCAGCAGCCGACGAAGGGCGGGGGAGACCCAGTACTTC

clone_size: NA
v_call: TRBV4-1
d_call: TRBD2
j_call: TRBJ2-1
cdr3_aa: CASSQDLGLAYEQFF
cdr3_nt: TGCGCCAGCAGCCAAGATCTAGGACTAGCGTATGAGCAGTTCTTC

clone_size: NA
v_call: TRBV15
d_call: NA
j_call: TRBJ1-4
cdr3_aa: CATSRDVSGNEKLFF
cdr3_nt: TGTGCCACCAGCAGAGATGTCTCAGGGAATGAAAAACTGTTTTTT

clone_size: NA
v_call: TRBV6-5
d_call: TRBD2
j_call: TRBJ2-7
cdr3_aa: CASRGGPAGYEQYF
cdr3_nt: TGTGCCAGCCGGGGAGGGCCTGCCGGCTACGAGCAGTACTTC

clone_size: many
v_call: TRBV29-1
d_call: NA
j_call: TRBJ2-5
cdr3_aa: CSVEDRSGAASETQYF
cdr3_nt: TGCAGCGTTGAAGACCGGTCTGGCGCGGCTTCGGAGACCCAGTACTTC

clone_size: NA
v_call: TRBV7-9
d_call: TRBD1
j_call: TRBJ2-5
cdr3_aa: CASSPPLETGGKETQYF
cdr3_nt: TGTGCCAGCAGCCCGCCCCTGGAGACAGGGGGAAAAGAGACCCAGTACTTC

clone_size: NA
v_call: TRBV15
d_call: TRBD2
j_call: TRBJ2-3
cdr3_aa: CATSRDGLAADTQYF
cdr3_nt: TGTGCCACCAGCAGAGATGGGCTAGCGGCAGATACGCAGTATTTT

clone_size: NA
v_call: TRBV7-2
d_call: NA
j_call: TRBJ1-5
cdr3_aa: CASSPTQTNQPQHF
cdr3_nt: TGTGCCAGCAGCCCAACCCAGACAAATCAGCCCCAGCATTTT

clone_size: NA
v_call: TRBV7-2
d_call: NA
j_call: TRBJ2-3
cdr3_aa: CASQRSLGAPTSTDTQYF
cdr3_nt: TGTGCCAGCCAGAGATCACTCGGGGCTCCCACTAGCACAGATACGCAGTATTTT

clone_size: NA
v_call: TRBV7-9
d_call: TRBD1
j_call: TRBJ1-4
cdr3_aa: CASSQTGQGVVDEKLFF
cdr3_nt: TGTGCCAGCAGCCAAACGGGACAGGGGGTCGTTGATGAAAAACTGTTTTTT

clone_size: many
v_call: TRBV12-5
d_call: TRBD1
j_call: TRBJ2-7
cdr3_aa: CASGTGTGVNEQYF
cdr3_nt: TGTGCTAGTGGTACCGGGACAGGGGTAAACGAGCAGTACTTC

clone_size: NA
v_call: TRBV7-3
d_call: NA
j_call: TRBJ2-7
cdr3_aa: CASSSFGGSSYEQYF
cdr3_nt: TGTGCCAGCAGCTCCTTTGGGGGAAGCTCCTACGAGCAGTACTTC

clone_size: many
v_call: TRBV20-1
d_call: TRBD2
j_call: TRBJ2-3
cdr3_aa: CSARDRGGTDTQYF
cdr3_nt: TGCAGTGCTAGAGACCGGGGGGGCACAGATACGCAGTATTTT

clone_size: NA
v_call: TRBV28
d_call: NA
j_call: TRBJ2-5
cdr3_aa: CASRYAQGGSQETQYF
cdr3_nt: TGTGCCAGCAGATATGCCCAGGGGGGATCCCAAGAGACCCAGTACTTC

clone_size: NA
v_call: TRBV4-1
d_call: NA
j_call: TRBJ1-5
cdr3_aa: CASSQVQGRSNQPQHF
cdr3_nt: TGCGCCAGCAGCCAAGTACAGGGACGAAGCAATCAGCCCCAGCATTTT

clone_size: NA
v_call: TRBV5-4
d_call: TRBD1
j_call: TRBJ2-5
cdr3_aa: CASSPPGQGTETQYF
cdr3_nt: TGTGCCAGCAGCCCTCCGGGACAGGGGACAGAGACCCAGTACTTC

clone_size: NA
v_call: TRBV4-1
d_call: TRBD2
j_call: TRBJ2-1
cdr3_aa: CASSPSGVAYNEQFF
cdr3_nt: TGCGCCAGCAGCCCTAGCGGTGTTGCTTACAATGAGCAGTTCTTC

clone_size: few
v_call: TRBV6-2/TRBV6-3
d_call: TRBD1
j_call: TRBJ2-2
cdr3_aa: CASRDTGGPGELFF
cdr3_nt: TGTGCCAGCAGGGATACAGGGGGCCCCGGGGAGCTGTTTTTT

clone_size: NA
v_call: TRBV7-9
d_call: NA
j_call: TRBJ2-3
cdr3_aa: CASNPSLDTQYF
cdr3_nt: TGTGCCAGCAACCCAAGCTTGGATACGCAGTATTTT

clone_size: few
v_call: TRBV7-2
d_call: TRBD1
j_call: TRBJ2-2
cdr3_aa: CASSLESWTGSGAGELFF
cdr3_nt: TGTGCCAGCAGCTTAGAGTCCTGGACAGGAAGTGGGGCCGGGGAGCTGTTTTTT

clone_size: few
v_call: TRBV7-9
d_call: NA
j_call: TRBJ1-2
cdr3_aa: CASTLLGVPQDGYTF
cdr3_nt: TGTGCCAGCACCTTACTTGGAGTTCCCCAGGATGGCTACACCTTC

clone_size: few
v_call: TRBV7-2
d_call: NA
j_call: TRBJ1-2
cdr3_aa: CASSFTYYGYTF
cdr3_nt: TGTGCCAGCAGCTTCACATACTATGGCTACACCTTC

clone_size: NA
v_call: TRBV28
d_call: NA
j_call: TRBJ1-1
cdr3_aa: CASRISGLTGLGAFF
cdr3_nt: TGTGCCAGCCGGATTTCAGGGCTTACTGGTTTGGGAGCTTTCTTT

clone_size: few
v_call: TRBV4-3
d_call: NA
j_call: TRBJ1-6
cdr3_aa: CASSQDGAGDYSPLHF
cdr3_nt: TGCGCCAGCAGCCAAGATGGGGCGGGGGACTATTCACCCCTCCACTTT

clone_size: few
v_call: TRBV6-5
d_call: NA
j_call: TRBJ1-2
cdr3_aa: CASSYGPVTDNYGYTF
cdr3_nt: TGTGCCAGCAGTTACGGGCCGGTGACTGATAACTATGGCTACACCTTC

clone_size: few
v_call: TRBV7-9
d_call: NA
j_call: TRBJ1-1
cdr3_aa: CASSLAAGEDTEAFF
cdr3_nt: TGTGCCAGCAGCTTAGCGGCAGGGGAGGACACTGAAGCTTTCTTT

clone_size: NA
v_call: TRBV2
d_call: NA
j_call: TRBJ2-7
cdr3_aa: CASSGQATYEQYF
cdr3_nt: TGTGCCAGCAGTGGACAGGCCACCTACGAGCAGTACTTC

clone_size: NA
v_call: TRBV12-5
d_call: TRBD1
j_call: TRBJ2-2
cdr3_aa: CASGLFWGQAGELFF
cdr3_nt: TGTGCTAGTGGTTTGTTTTGGGGACAGGCCGGGGAGCTGTTTTTT

clone_size: NA
v_call: TRBV5-6
d_call: NA
j_call: TRBJ2-1
cdr3_aa: CASSPLCQHNEQFF
cdr3_nt: NA

clone_size: NA
v_call: TRBV12-3/TRBV12-4
d_call: NA
j_call: TRBJ2-3
cdr3_aa: CASSFEGFGPDTQYF
cdr3_nt: TGTGCCAGCAGTTTTGAGGGGTTCGGGCCAGATACGCAGTATTTT

clone_size: few
v_call: TRBV15
d_call: NA
j_call: TRBJ1-5
cdr3_aa: CATTPMWNQPQHF
cdr3_nt: TGTGCCACCACTCCCATGTGGAATCAGCCCCAGCATTTT

clone_size: few
v_call: TRBV15
d_call: TRBD1
j_call: TRBJ1-2
cdr3_aa: CATAPRDREAANYGYTF
cdr3_nt: TGTGCCACCGCCCCCCGGGACAGGGAAGCAGCTAACTATGGCTACACCTTC

clone_size: NA
v_call: TRBV12-3/TRBV12-4
d_call: NA
j_call: TRBJ1-5
cdr3_aa: CASSLLWGAGQPQHF
cdr3_nt: TGTGCCAGCAGTTTATTGTGGGGTGCGGGTCAGCCCCAGCATTTT

clone_size: few
v_call: TRBV2
d_call: TRBD2
j_call: TRBJ2-3
cdr3_aa: CASSFYSQRGLLTDTQYF
cdr3_nt: TGTGCCAGCAGTTTTTACAGTCAGCGGGGGCTACTCACAGATACGCAGTATTTT